This entry is about one T cell receptor beta chain. Its antigen is unknown. These data originate in a study of T-cell memory formation after mild COVID-19. The overall study: The two donors had largely donor-specific TCR clusters. Study-wide findings and caveats: Day 15 to 85 contracting clones showed balanced CD4/CD8; later expanders leaned CD4+. Contracting CD8+ clones were enriched in EMRA, CD4+ mainly in CM and EM.

TCRdb re-called the 5' RACE reads through MiXCR, storing one row per CDR3 protein. The data hold roughly 170,000 distinct CDR3 sequences, with roughly 20% observed a single time. CDR1 and CDR2 from the germline V gene are SGHRS and YFSETQ. This CDR3 contains 15 residues. The ends were cut back, 6 bases at V and 3 bases at J, with 13 bases in the middle. This clonotype was obtained from a man aged 18 to 29 who had mild COVID-19 (a few samples of this study predate the infection). Cell type and time point are not known. The specimen sequenced was PBMCs or a T cell subset sorted from them (not recorded which). The chain has TRBV5-1 and TRBJ2-6; D is ambiguous. The CDR3 region is CASKENANGANVLTF. DNA for the CDR3: TGCGCCAGCAAAGAGAACGCGAATGGGGCCAACGTCCTGACTTTC. Full variable domain (outside the CDR3, taken from reference TRBV5-1 and TRBJ2-6): KAGVTQTPRYLIKTRGQQVTLSCSPISGHRSVSWYQQTPGQGLQFLFEYFSETQRNKGNFPGRFSGRQFSNSRSEMNVSTLELGDSALYLCASKENANGANVLTFGAGSRLTVL.